These T cell receptor beta chains were read from a single sample in a study of OX40 agonist ivuxolimab in advanced cancers. The data were produced by immunoSEQ multiplex PCR, yet TCRdb's version contains in-frame clones alone and is incomplete. Here the sample spans about 42,000 clones, more than 80% being singletons. This sample comprised CD4+ or CD8+ T cells sorted from blood, obtained in a trial of the OX40 agonist ivuxolimab. These receptors originate from an adult with an advanced solid tumor such as melanoma, head and neck, liver or kidney cancer. CDR3s include the opening cysteine and the closing phenylalanine or tryptophan. A D gene is named only where the DNA matches it firmly. Clone size is stated in some rows and not others, as once, few, many or a class when expanded.

J	size	D	V	CDR3	DNA
TRBJ1-2	NA	NA	TRBV28	CASRTGYPNYGYTF	TGTGCCAGCCGTACGGGGTATCCTAACTATGGCTACACCTTC
TRBJ2-7	NA	NA	TRBV4-2	CASSQDEASVYEQYF	TGTGCCAGCAGCCAAGATGAGGCTAGCGTCTACGAGCAGTACTTC
TRBJ2-1	NA	TRBD2	TRBV5-4	CASRHGLADYNEQFF	TGTGCCAGCAGACACGGACTAGCGGACTACAATGAGCAGTTCTTC
TRBJ1-1	NA	NA	TRBV21-1	CASSKKPIQGYSNTEAFF	TGTGCCAGCAGCAAAAAGCCGATCCAGGGGTACTCGAACACTGAAGCTTTCTTT
TRBJ1-1	NA	NA	TRBV27	CASSPTGNGPINIF	TGTGCCAGCAGTCCAACAGGGAACGGGCCGATTAACATCTTT
TRBJ2-7	NA	TRBD2	TRBV2	CASIPGLNEQYF	TGTGCCAGCATCCCGGGACTAAACGAGCAGTACTTC
TRBJ2-5	NA	TRBD1	TRBV15	CATSRARGRETQYF	TGTGCCACCAGCAGAGCCAGGGGGCGAGAGACCCAGTACTTC
TRBJ2-1	NA	TRBD2	TRBV10-3	CAISELAGLGNEQFF	TGTGCCATCAGTGAGTTAGCGGGCTTAGGGAATGAGCAGTTCTTC
TRBJ2-1	NA	NA	TRBV5-4	CASSTPPKTSNEQFF	TGTGCCAGCAGCACCCCACCGAAGACTAGCAATGAGCAGTTCTTC
TRBJ2-3	NA	TRBD2	TRBV5-1	CASSLPRLAGEGDTQYF	TGCGCCAGCAGCTTGCCCAGACTAGCGGGAGAAGGGGATACGCAGTATTTT
TRBJ2-1	NA	TRBD1	TRBV19	CASRQHTGVNEQFF	TGTGCCAGTAGGCAACACACAGGGGTTAATGAGCAGTTCTTC
TRBJ2-5	NA	TRBD1	TRBV5-1	CASRRDRGRLSPWTQYF	TGCGCCAGCAGAAGAGACAGGGGGCGCTTGAGCCCCTGGACCCAGTACTTC
TRBJ2-1	NA	TRBD2	TRBV28	CASLAGAYNEQFF	TGTGCCAGCCTAGCGGGGGCCTACAATGAGCAGTTCTTC
TRBJ1-1	NA	TRBD1	TRBV7-9	CASSHGTGVAAFF	TGTGCCAGCAGCCACGGGACAGGGGTGGCCGCTTTCTTT
TRBJ2-3	NA	NA	TRBV5-1	CASSLGPLTDTQYF	TGCGCCAGCAGCTTGGGACCCCTCACAGATACGCAGTATTTT
TRBJ2-7	once	TRBD1	TRBV18	CASSPLRTGISYEQYF	TGTGCCAGCTCACCGCTCCGGACAGGGATTTCCTACGAGCAGTACTTC
TRBJ1-1	NA	NA	TRBV14	CASSRGGQRTEAFF	TGTGCCAGCAGCCGGGGGGGCCAGCGCACTGAAGCTTTCTTT
TRBJ2-7	once	NA	TRBV6-5	CASKKGSYEQYF	TGTGCCAGCAAAAAGGGCTCCTACGAGCAGTACTTC